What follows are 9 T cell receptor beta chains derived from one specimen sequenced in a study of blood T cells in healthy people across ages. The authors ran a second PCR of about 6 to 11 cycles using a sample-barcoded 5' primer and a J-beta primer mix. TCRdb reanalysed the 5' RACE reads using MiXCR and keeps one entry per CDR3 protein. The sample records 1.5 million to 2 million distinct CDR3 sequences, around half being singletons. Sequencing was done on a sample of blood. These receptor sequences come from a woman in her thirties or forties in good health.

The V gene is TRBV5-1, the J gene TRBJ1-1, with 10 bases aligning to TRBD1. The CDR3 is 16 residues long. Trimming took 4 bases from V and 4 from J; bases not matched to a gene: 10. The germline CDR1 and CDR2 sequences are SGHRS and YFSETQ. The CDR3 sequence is CASSLRTGGGSTEAFF. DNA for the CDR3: TGCGCCAGCAGCCTTCGGACAGGGGGTGGGAGCACTGAAGCTTTCTTT.

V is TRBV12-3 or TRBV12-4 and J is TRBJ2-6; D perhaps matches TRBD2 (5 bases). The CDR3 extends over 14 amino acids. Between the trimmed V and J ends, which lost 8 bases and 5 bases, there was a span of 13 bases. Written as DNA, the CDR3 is TGTGCCAGCGGCGGGCGGGCGTGGGCCAACGTCCTGACTTTC. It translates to CASGGRAWANVLTF.

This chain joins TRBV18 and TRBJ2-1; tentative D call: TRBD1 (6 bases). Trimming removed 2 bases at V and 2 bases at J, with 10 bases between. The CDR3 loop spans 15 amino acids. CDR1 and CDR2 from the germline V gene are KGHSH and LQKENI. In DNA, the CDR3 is TGTGCCAGCTCACCAGGGGACATCCCCTACAATGAGCAGTTCTTC. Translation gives CASSPGDIPYNEQFF.

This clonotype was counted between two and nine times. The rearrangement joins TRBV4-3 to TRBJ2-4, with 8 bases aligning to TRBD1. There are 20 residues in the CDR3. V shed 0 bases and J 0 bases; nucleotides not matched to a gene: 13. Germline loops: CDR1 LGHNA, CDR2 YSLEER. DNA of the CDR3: TGCGCCAGCAGCCAAGACCAGGGGGCGATTGAGTATCGAGCCAAAAACATTCAGTACTTC. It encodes CASSQDQGAIEYRAKNIQYF.

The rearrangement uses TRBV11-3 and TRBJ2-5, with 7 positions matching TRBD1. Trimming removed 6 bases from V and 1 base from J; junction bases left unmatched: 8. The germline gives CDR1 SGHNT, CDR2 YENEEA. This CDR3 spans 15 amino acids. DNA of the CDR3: TGTGCCAGCAGTTCCCATACAGGGGCCCAAGAGACCCAGTACTTC. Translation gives CASSSHTGAQETQYF.

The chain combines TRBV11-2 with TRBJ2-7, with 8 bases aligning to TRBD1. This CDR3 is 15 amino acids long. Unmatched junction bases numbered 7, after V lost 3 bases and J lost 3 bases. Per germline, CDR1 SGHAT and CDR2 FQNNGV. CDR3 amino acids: CASSFATGASYEQYF. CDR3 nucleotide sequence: TGTGCCAGCAGCTTCGCGACAGGGGCAAGCTACGAGCAGTACTTC.

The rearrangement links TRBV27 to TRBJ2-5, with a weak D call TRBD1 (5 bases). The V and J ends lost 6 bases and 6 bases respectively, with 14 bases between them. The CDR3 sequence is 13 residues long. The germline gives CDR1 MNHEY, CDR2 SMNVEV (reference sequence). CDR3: CASRLGLMKTQYF. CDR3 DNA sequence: TGTGCCAGCAGGTTGGGGCTTATGAAGACCCAGTACTTC.

CDR3 amino acids: CASSPQSGSNQPQHF. The DNA for the CDR3 is TGTGCCAGCAGCCCACAGTCGGGGTCCAATCAGCCCCAGCATTTT. V gene TRBV28 combines with J gene TRBJ1-5; D remains unclear. Germline CDR1 reads MDHEN; CDR2 reads SYDVKM. The CDR3 loop spans 15 amino acids. V was shortened by 6 bases and J by 3 bases, with 15 bases between the two germline ends.

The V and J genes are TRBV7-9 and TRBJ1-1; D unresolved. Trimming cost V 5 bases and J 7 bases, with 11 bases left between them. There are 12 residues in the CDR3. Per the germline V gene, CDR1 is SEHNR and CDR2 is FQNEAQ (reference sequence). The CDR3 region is CASSPQAGEAFF. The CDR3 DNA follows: TGTGCCAGCAGCCCCCAGGCAGGTGAAGCTTTCTTT.